This passage covers 2 T cell receptor beta chains from one sample sequenced in a study of Ad26.COV2.S vaccination and SARS-CoV-2 variants. The repertoire was sequenced with immunoSEQ multiplex PCR; TCRdb's copy has only in-frame clones and lacks some. The sample carries 300,000 to 400,000 clones, 85% to 90% recorded once. This sample's treatment: over 15 received Ad26.COV2.S at low or high dose, single or two shots; 5 received placebo; per-sample allocation not given. Sampling took place 63 days after the first vaccine or placebo injection. This specimen consisted of peripheral blood, obtained in a trial of Ad26.COV2.S vaccine versus placebo. The receptors were gathered from a person aged 18-60 years who received the Ad26.COV2.S COVID-19 vaccine or a placebo.

In regard to this clone: The identical CDR3 is also encoded by other nucleotide sequences in the sample. This rearrangement joins TRBV7-2 to TRBJ1-2; weak D call: TRBD1 (5 bases). The CDR3 runs 12 residues. CDR1 and CDR2 (germline): SGHTA, FQGNSA. Trimming shortened V by 2 bases and J by 8 bases, and 9 bases separated the two germline ends. CDR3 region: CASSLQGGGYTF. The CDR3 DNA follows: TGTGCCAGCAGCTTACAGGGAGGGGGCTACACCTTC.

This chain joins TRBV29-1 and TRBJ2-3; no definite D call. Looked up from germline, CDR1 is SQVTM and CDR2 is ANQGSEA. The CDR3 totals 13 residues. V was pared by 2 bases and J by 2 bases, with 8 bases between. The CDR3 DNA follows: TGCAGCGTTGAATACCAAGCCACAGATACGCAGTATTTT. As protein: CSVEYQATDTQYF.